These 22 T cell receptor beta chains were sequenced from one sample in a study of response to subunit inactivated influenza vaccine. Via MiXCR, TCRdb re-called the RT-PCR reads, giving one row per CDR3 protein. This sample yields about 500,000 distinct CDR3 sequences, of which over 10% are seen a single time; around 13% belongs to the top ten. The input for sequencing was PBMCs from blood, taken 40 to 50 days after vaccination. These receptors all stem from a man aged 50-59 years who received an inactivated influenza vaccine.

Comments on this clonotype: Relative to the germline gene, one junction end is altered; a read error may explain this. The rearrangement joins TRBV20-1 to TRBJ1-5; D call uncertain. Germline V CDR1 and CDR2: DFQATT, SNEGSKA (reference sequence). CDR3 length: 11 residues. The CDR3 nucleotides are TGCAGTGCTAGTCAGATTCAGGCCCAGCATTTT. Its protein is CSASQIQAQHF.

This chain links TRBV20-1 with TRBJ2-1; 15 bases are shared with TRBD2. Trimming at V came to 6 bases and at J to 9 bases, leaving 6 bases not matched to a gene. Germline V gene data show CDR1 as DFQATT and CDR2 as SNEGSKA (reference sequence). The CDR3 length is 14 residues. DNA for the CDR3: TGCAGTGCCCAGGGACTAGCGGGAGGTAGTGAGCAGTTCTTC. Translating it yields CSAQGLAGGSEQFF.

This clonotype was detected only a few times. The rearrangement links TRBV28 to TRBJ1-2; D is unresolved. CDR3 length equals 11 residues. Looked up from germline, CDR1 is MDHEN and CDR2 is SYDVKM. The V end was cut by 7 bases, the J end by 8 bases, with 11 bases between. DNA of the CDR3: TGTGCCAGCAAAGGCCTCGAGGGCTACACCTTC. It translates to CASKGLEGYTF.

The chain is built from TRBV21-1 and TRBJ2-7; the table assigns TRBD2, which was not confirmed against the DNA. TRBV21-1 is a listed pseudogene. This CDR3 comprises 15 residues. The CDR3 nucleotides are TGTGCCAGCCCCACCCGACGGCTGTCCTCCTACGAGCAGTACTTC. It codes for CASPTRRLSSYEQYF.

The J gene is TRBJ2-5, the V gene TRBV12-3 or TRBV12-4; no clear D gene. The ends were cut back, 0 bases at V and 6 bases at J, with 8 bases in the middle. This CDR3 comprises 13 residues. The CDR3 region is CASSLAGPQTQYF. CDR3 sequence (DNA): TGTGCCAGCAGTTTAGCTGGTCCTCAGACCCAGTACTTC.

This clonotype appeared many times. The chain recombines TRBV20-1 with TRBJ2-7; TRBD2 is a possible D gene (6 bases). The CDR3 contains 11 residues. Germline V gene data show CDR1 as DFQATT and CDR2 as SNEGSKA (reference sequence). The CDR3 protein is CRAGRSYEQYF. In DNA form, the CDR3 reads TGCAGGGCGGGGCGCTCCTACGAGCAGTACTTC.

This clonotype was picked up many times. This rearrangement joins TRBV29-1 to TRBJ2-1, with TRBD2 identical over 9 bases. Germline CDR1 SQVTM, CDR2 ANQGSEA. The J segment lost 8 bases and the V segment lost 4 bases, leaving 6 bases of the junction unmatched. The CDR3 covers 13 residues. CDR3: CSVGRGGHDEQFF. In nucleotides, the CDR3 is TGCAGCGTTGGGCGGGGGGGCCACGATGAGCAGTTCTTC.

In DNA, the CDR3 is TGCAGTGCCATAGAGAGCATTGGACAGGGTAATCAGCCCCAGCATTTT. Encoded protein: CSAIESIGQGNQPQHF. The rearrangement uses TRBV20-1 and TRBJ1-5, with 8 positions matching TRBD1. The CDR3 contains 16 residues. Trimming removed 6 bases from V and 4 bases from J; junction bases left unmatched: 14. Germline values: CDR1 DFQATT, CDR2 SNEGSKA (reference sequence).

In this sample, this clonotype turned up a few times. CDR3 bases: TGTGCCAGCAGTTCCCTCGGGAGGGGCTGGAATGAGCAGTTCTTC. It specifies CASSSLGRGWNEQFF. The rearrangement joins TRBV6-2 or TRBV6-3 to TRBJ2-1, with 8 bases aligning to TRBD2. Looked up from germline, CDR1 is MNHEY and CDR2 is SVGEGT. V gave up 4 bases and J gave up 7 bases; unmatched junction bases: 9. The CDR3 has 15 residues.

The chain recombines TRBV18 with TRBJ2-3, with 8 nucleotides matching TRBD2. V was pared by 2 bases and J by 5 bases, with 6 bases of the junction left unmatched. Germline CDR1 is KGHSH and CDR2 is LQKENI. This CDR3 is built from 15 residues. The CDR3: CASSPWGLEVDTQYF. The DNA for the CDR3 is TGTGCCAGCTCACCATGGGGACTAGAGGTAGATACGCAGTATTTT. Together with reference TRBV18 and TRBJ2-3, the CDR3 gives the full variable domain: NAGVMQNPRHLVRRRGQEARLRCSPMKGHSHVYWYRQLPEEGLKFMVYLQKENIIDESGMPKERFSAEFPKEGPSILRIQQVVRGDSAAYFCASSPWGLEVDTQYFGPGTRLTVL.

This CDR3 is CASSLDRVGGQFF. DNA for the CDR3: TGCGCCAGCAGCTTGGACAGGGTCGGAGGGCAGTTCTTC. The rearrangement links TRBV5-1 to TRBJ2-1; tentatively, D is TRBD1 (6 bases). Germline V gene lookup returns CDR1 SGHRS and CDR2 YFSETQ. Trimming removed 0 bases from V and 12 bases from J, with 13 bases in between. This CDR3 comprises 13 residues.

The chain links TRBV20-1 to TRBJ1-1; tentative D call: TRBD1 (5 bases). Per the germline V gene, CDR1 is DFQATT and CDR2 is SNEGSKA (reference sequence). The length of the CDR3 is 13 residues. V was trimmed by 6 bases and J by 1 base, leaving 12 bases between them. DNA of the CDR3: TGCAGTGCCACCGGGACGGAGAACACTGAAGCTTTCTTT. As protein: CSATGTENTEAFF.

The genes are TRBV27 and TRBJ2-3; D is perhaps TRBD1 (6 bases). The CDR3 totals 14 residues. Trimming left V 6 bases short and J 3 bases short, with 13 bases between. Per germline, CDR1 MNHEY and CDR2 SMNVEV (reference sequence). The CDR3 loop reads CASRIGGATDTQYF. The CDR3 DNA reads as TGTGCCAGCAGGATTGGGGGCGCGACAGATACGCAGTATTTT.

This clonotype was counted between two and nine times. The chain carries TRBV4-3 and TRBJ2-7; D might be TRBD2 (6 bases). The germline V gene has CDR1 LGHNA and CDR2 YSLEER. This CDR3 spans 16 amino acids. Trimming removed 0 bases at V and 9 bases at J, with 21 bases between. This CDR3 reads CASSQDERSSGAGQYF. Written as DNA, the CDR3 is TGCGCCAGCAGCCAAGATGAGAGGAGCTCGGGAGCGGGGCAGTACTTC.

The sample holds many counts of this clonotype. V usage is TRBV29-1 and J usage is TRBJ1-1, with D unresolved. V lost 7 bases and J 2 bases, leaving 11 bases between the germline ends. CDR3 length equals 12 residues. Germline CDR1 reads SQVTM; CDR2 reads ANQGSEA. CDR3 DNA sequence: TGCAGCGCAAGGCCCCCTAACACTGAAGCTTTCTTT. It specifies CSARPPNTEAFF.

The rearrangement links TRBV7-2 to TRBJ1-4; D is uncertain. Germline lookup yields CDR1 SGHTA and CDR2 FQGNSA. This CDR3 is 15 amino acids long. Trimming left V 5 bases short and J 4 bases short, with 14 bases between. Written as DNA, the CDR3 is TGTGCCAGCAGCCAGACCCAGGTGCTTAATGAAAAACTGTTTTTT. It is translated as CASSQTQVLNEKLFF.

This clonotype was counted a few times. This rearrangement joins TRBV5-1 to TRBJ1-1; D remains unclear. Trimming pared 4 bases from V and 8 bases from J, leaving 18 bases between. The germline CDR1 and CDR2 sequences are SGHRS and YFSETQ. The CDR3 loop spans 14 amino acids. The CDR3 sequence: CASSPQAPAEEAFF. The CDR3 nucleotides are TGCGCCAGCAGCCCTCAGGCCCCGGCGGAGGAAGCTTTCTTT.

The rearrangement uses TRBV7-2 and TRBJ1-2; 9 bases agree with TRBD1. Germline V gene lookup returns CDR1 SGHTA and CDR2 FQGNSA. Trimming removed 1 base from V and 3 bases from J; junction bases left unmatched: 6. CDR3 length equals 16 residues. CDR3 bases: TGTGCCAGCAGCTTAGGGGGGACAGGGAGGGACTATGGCTACACCTTC. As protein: CASSLGGTGRDYGYTF.

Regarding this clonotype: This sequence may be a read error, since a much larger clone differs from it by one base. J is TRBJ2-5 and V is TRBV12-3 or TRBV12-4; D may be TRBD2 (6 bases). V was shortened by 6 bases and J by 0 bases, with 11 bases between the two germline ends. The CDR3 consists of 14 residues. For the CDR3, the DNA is TGTGCCAGCAGATCCCGGGACTACCAAGAGACCCAGTACTTC. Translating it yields CASRSRDYQETQYF.

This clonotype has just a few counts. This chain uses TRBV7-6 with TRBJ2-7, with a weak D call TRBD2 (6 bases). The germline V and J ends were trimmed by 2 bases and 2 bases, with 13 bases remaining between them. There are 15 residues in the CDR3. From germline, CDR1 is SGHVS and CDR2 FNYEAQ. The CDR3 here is CASSLFWGVTYEQYF. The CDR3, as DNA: TGTGCCAGCAGCTTATTCTGGGGGGTTACCTACGAGCAGTACTTC.

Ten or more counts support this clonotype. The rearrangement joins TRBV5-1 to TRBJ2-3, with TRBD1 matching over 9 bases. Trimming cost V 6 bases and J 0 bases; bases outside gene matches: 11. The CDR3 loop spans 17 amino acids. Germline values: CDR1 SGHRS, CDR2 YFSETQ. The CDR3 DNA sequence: TGCGCCAGCAAGGCCCGGGACAGGGACTGGAGCACAGATACGCAGTATTTT. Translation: CASKARDRDWSTDTQYF.

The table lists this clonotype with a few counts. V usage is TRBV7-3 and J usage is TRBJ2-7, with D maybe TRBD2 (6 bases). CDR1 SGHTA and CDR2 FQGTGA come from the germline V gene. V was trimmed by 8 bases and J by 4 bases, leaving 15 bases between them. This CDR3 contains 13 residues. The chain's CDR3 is CASQAAGQYEQYF. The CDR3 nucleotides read TGTGCCAGCCAGGCAGCGGGCCAGTACGAGCAGTACTTC.